These 5 T cell receptor beta chains were sequenced from one sample in a study of CD8+CD57+ T cells in acquired aplastic anemia. Whoever was chosen for sequencing had shown CD8+CD57+ cell expansion by flow cytometry. Genomic DNA provided the template from which TCR beta VDJ and CDR3 profiles were obtained. TCRdb analysed the reads with MiXCR anew, one entry per CDR3 protein. The sample carries 400,000 to 600,000 distinct CDR3 sequences, less than 35% recorded once. Sequenced input: sorted CD4+, CD8+, or CD8+CD57+ T cells (not recorded which) from PBMCs. Receptors were obtained from a human donor with aplastic anemia.

This clonotype was seen ten or more times. The chain uses TRBV29-1 and TRBJ1-2; possible D gene TRBD1, 5 bases. The CDR3 runs 13 residues. Trimming removed 7 bases from V and 8 bases from J, with 20 bases in between. Germline V gene data show CDR1 as SQVTM and CDR2 as ANQGSEA. CDR3 sequence (DNA): TGCAGCGCCGGGACCCCCTCCCGTAGCGGCTACACCTTC. This encodes CSAGTPSRSGYTF.

The chain recombines TRBV20-1 with TRBJ1-5; D is uncertain. Trimming left V 3 bases short and J 3 bases short, with 15 bases between. Per germline, CDR1 DFQATT and CDR2 SNEGSKA (reference sequence). The CDR3 sequence is 15 residues long. Written as DNA, the CDR3 is TGCAGTGCTAGTATTTCTGGGCGTGACAATCAGCCCCAGCATTTT. Encoded protein: CSASISGRDNQPQHF.

This clonotype was recorded a few times. This chain joins TRBV7-3 and TRBJ1-1; D gene ambiguous. V was trimmed by 1 base and J by 4 bases, leaving 16 bases between them. The length of the CDR3 is 16 residues. Germline CDR1 SGHTA, CDR2 FQGTGA. The CDR3 DNA follows: TGTGCCAGCAGCTTAAATCCCGGATGGGTAGGCACTGAAGCTTTCTTT. Its translation: CASSLNPGWVGTEAFF.

J is TRBJ1-1 and V is TRBV7-3; 7 nucleotides line up with TRBD1. Germline CDR1 SGHTA, CDR2 FQGTGA. This CDR3 has 17 residues. J lost 3 bases, V lost 5 bases, and 15 bases had no gene match. The chain's CDR3 is CASSGRDSLFSDTEAFF. The CDR3 nucleotides are TGTGCCAGCAGCGGACGGGACAGTCTTTTTTCCGACACTGAAGCTTTCTTT.

The V and J genes are TRBV6-1 and TRBJ2-1, with 10 bases lining up with TRBD2. The CDR3 consists of 16 residues. V gave up 5 bases and J gave up 9 bases; unmatched junction bases: 13. Germline V gene data show CDR1 as MNHNS and CDR2 as SASEGT. DNA for the CDR3: TGTGCCAGCAGTCAACAAACTAGCGGGGAGGGGTTTGAGCAGTTCTTC. It translates to CASSQQTSGEGFEQFF.